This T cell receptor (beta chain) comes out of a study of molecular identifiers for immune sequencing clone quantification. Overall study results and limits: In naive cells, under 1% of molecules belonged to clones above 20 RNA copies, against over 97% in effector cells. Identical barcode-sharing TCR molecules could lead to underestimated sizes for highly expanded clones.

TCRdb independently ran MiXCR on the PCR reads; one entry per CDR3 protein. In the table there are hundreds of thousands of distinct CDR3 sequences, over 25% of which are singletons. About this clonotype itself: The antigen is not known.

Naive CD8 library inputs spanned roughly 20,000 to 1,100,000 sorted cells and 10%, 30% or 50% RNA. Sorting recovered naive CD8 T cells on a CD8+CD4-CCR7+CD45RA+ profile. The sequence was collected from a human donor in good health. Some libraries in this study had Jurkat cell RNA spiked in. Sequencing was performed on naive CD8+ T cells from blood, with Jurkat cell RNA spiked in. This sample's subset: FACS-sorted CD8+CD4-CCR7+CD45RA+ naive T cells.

CDR3 amino acids: CASSHSVDRVYEQYF. The CDR3 nucleotides are TGTGCCAGCAGCCACTCGGTGGACAGGGTCTACGAGCAGTACTTC. The rearrangement uses TRBV7-9 and TRBJ2-7, with TRBD1 identical over 8 bases. In germline, CDR1 is SEHNR, CDR2 FQNEAQ (reference sequence). The V and J ends lost 5 bases and 3 bases, in that order; junction bases with no gene match: 9. The CDR3 totals 15 residues.